This is a list of T cell receptor beta chains from one sample in a study of cytotoxic CD8 clonotypes in ibrutinib-treated CLL. Data came from immunoSEQ multiplex PCR; TCRdb stores just in-frame clones and leaves some out. The sample lists 150,000 or so clones; about 80% were seen once. The specimen was PBMCs, collected after 12 months of ibrutinib treatment. The receptor source for this set is a human donor with chronic lymphocytic leukemia. CDR3s leave out the opening cysteine and the closing phenylalanine or tryptophan.

>TRBV2|TRBJ2-2
ASGPPGLAGGRSAGELF
>TRBV7-9|TRBJ2-5
ASSLEALRQETQY
>TRBV11-2|TRBJ2-2
ASSLKGSGPNTGELF
>TRBV6-6|TRBJ2-1
ASTAGQFSYNEQF
>TRBV19|TRBJ2-1
ASSIEAWAGSYNEQF
>TRBV7-6|TRBJ2-5
ASSPPGLRETQY
>TRBV7-8|TRBJ1-3
ASSLAEYTGNTIY
>TRBV18|TRBJ1-2
ASSLQGDYGYT
>TRBV23-1|TRBJ2-1
ASSQSGRQSAHNEQF
>TRBV4-2|TRBJ2-7
ASSQDVQAGSYEQY
>TRBV28|TRBJ1-2
ASSSGAPGYT
>TRBV4-3|TRBJ1-2
ASSQEAVVHYGYT
>TRBV21-1|TRBJ2-2
ASSSQKRGGRKGELF
>TRBV15|TRBJ2-6
ATSRDRARGVLT
>TRBV7-8|TRBJ1-5
ASSLFVSPGGAKMGNQPQH
>TRBV11-2|TRBJ2-1
ASSLGGGANYNEQF
>TRBV9|TRBJ2-7
ASSVKVAGGEQY
>TRBV27|TRBJ2-5
ASKPERRETQETQY
>TRBV6-1|TRBJ1-1
ASSLEGDTEAF
>TRBV4-2|TRBJ1-5
ASSQDSQGAYQPQH
>TRBV14|TRBJ1-3
ASSQVTTGGSGNTIY
>TRBV27|TRBJ2-5
ASSLSPTLGLVRETQY
>TRBV5-1|TRBJ2-3
ASSRLTAGVADTQY
>TRBV27|TRBJ1-5
ASSQGTYQPQH
>TRBV6-5|TRBJ2-7
ASSYSGTGGYEQY
>TRBV10-3|TRBJ2-3
AISTWTSGRADTQY
>TRBV21-1|TRBJ1-1
ASSKMGGEGTEAF
>TRBV5-1|TRBJ2-5
ASHVMAQETQY
>TRBV25-1|TRBJ2-5
ASSGWDSYYQETQY
>TRBV18|TRBJ2-7
ASSQSGGTYEQY
>TRBV5-1|TRBJ1-1
ASSSQALNTEAF
>TRBV9|TRBJ1-3
ASSVVPGNTIY
>TRBV28|.
ASSSTDRSTISYEQY
>TRBV28|TRBJ2-7
ASSPPNRQDEQY
>TRBV30|TRBJ2-7
AWSVQGSYEQY
>TRBV11-2|TRBJ2-1
ASSLGGLAGVIGPQF
>TRBV4-3|TRBJ2-3
ASGPTFPDTQY
>TRBV30|TRBJ2-3
AWSPRDTQY
>TRBV27|TRBJ1-1
ASSTSGSTEAF
>TRBV2|TRBJ2-7
ASQRTSAYEQY
>TRBV29-1|TRBJ2-3
SVGTDTQY
>TRBV5-1|TRBJ2-7
ASSSGYEQY
>TRBV7-6|TRBJ2-3
ASSRVAGVSDTQY
>TRBV28|TRBJ1-6
ASSADRADNSPLH
>TRBV30|TRBJ2-5
AWGTGVRTETQY
>TRBV6-5|TRBJ2-7
ASQTDFSTYEQY
>TRBV29-1|TRBJ2-7
SVRFDEQY